The source of this T cell receptor (beta chain) is a study of blood T cell repertoires in COVID-19. Study-wide context: Sources were T cells, B-cell-depleted T cells, or PBMCs; the material itself was cDNA or gDNA.

In the source study's methods: Amplifying reference gene primers gave estimates of nucleated cell counts. This table comes from immunoSEQ multiplex PCR, and its TCRdb copy is limited to in-frame clones, with some not included. V, J and clone size are those of that table, while D and trimming were read from the DNA. The repertoire includes about 40,000 clones, about nine tenths of them detected once, and 20% to 25% sits in the top ten. CDR1 GTSNPN and CDR2 SVGIG come from the germline V gene (reference sequence). Between the trimmed V and J ends, which lost 7 bases and 3 bases, there was a span of 3 bases. The CDR3 length is 10 residues.

This receptor was identified in a man aged 45-65 years with active COVID-19. The chain carries TRBV30 and TRBJ2-2; D not certain. The material sequenced was peripheral blood. CDR3 DNA sequence: TGTGCCTCCGACACCGGGGAGCTGTTTTTT. As protein: CASDTGELFF.